The 18 T cell receptor beta chains listed next were all sequenced from one sample in a study of CXCR3-negative and CXCR3-positive naive CD8 T cells. The authors made the TRB cDNA libraries by 5' RACE using UMI labels. TCRdb reprocessed the 5' RACE reads and reports one entry per CDR3 protein, with no DNA. This repertoire includes fewer than 95,000 distinct CDR3 sequences. The sequenced sample consisted of naive CXCR3- CD8+ T cells from blood. Subset in this sample: CD45RO-CCR7+CD27+CD95- naive CD8+ T cells lacking CXCR3 (TNR3-). The receptors derive from a human donor in good health. Some clones in this sample may be carry-over from other donors' samples.

The rearrangement links TRBV7-9 to TRBJ2-7; TCRdb's D call of TRBD1 is untestable without DNA. CDR1 and CDR2 from the germline V gene are SEHNR and FQNEAQ (reference sequence). The CDR3 loop spans 15 amino acids. CDR3 amino acids: CASSLSGRPSYEQYF.

The chain employs TRBV5-1 and TRBJ2-7; TCRdb's D call of TRBD1 is untestable without DNA. Germline CDR1 and CDR2: SGHRS and YFSETQ. There are 13 residues in the CDR3. The CDR3 is CASCSRGSNEQYF.

J is TRBJ1-1 and V is TRBV10-3; TCRdb returns TRBD1, unconfirmable since there is no DNA. The CDR3 is 16 amino acids. Looked up from germline, CDR1 is ENHRY and CDR2 is SYGVKD. The CDR3 here is CAISEALQGLNTEAFF.

Judged by frequency, this clonotype is medium-sized (0.01 to 0.1%). This chain uses TRBV20-1 with TRBJ2-7. The CDR3 is 14 residues long. Germline assignment: CDR1 DFQATT and CDR2 SNEGSKA (reference sequence). This CDR3 reads CSALPRTESYEQYF.

The rearrangement uses TRBV19 and TRBJ2-7; TCRdb's D gene call, TRBD1, goes unchecked for lack of DNA. The CDR3 length is 15 residues. The germline gives CDR1 LNHDA, CDR2 SQIVND (reference sequence). Here the CDR3 reads CASSADSASSYEQYF.

V is TRBV14 and J is TRBJ2-7; the TRBD2 assignment by TCRdb is unverifiable without DNA. The germline gives CDR1 SGHDN, CDR2 FVKESK. CDR3 length: 15 residues. This CDR3 reads CASSLGTTSSYEQYF. The full variable domain, its missing parts supplied by reference TRBV14 and TRBJ2-7, is EAGVTQFPSHSVIEKGQTVTLRCDPISGHDNLYWYRRVMGKEIKFLLHFVKESKQDESGMPNNRFLAERTGGTYSTLKVQPAELEDSGVYFCASSLGTTSSYEQYFGPGTRLTVT.

The chain has TRBV11-2 and TRBJ1-5; absent DNA, TCRdb's TRBD1 call cannot be checked. The CDR3 has 16 amino acids. Germline V gives CDR1 SGHAT, CDR2 FQNNGV. The chain's CDR3 is CASSLAGGWGNQPQHF.

The CDR3 loop is CASSSPEREYDEQFF. J is TRBJ2-1 and V is TRBV5-1; TCRdb picks TRBD2, but there is no DNA to check that call. There are 15 residues in the CDR3. Germline loops: CDR1 SGHRS, CDR2 YFSETQ.

The gene calls are TRBV4-3 and TRBJ2-1; TCRdb's assignment of TRBD1 cannot be checked, as there is no DNA. Germline CDR1 LGHNA, CDR2 YSLEER. The CDR3 loop spans 16 amino acids. This CDR3 is CASSQERGPFYNEQFF.

The V call is TRBV29-1, the J call TRBJ2-7. CDR1 and CDR2 from the germline V gene are SQVTM and ANQGSEA. The CDR3 is made up of 11 amino acids. Here the CDR3 reads CSVETYREQYF.

The chain joins TRBV28 to TRBJ2-3; with no DNA, the TCRdb D assignment of TRBD2 cannot be verified. The CDR3 is 14 residues long. Germline-derived CDR1 and CDR2 are MDHEN and SYDVKM. Here the CDR3 reads CATEREGVLDTQYF.

V and J are TRBV3-1 and TRBJ2-1; TCRdb's assignment of TRBD2 cannot be checked, as there is no DNA. Germline loops: CDR1 LGHDT, CDR2 YNNKEL (reference sequence). The CDR3 contains 15 residues. The CDR3 sequence is CASSDSGGATDEQFF.

The rearrangement links TRBV2 to TRBJ2-1. The CDR3 spans 13 residues. Per germline, CDR1 SNHLY and CDR2 FYNNEI. CDR3 in amino acids: CASSEASYNEQFF.

The chain couples TRBV4-3 to TRBJ2-1; TCRdb picks TRBD2, but there is no DNA to check that call. This CDR3 contains 15 residues. Germline V gene data show CDR1 as LGHNA and CDR2 as YSLEER. This CDR3 reads CASSQFLAGGDEQFF.

The chain links TRBV6-6 to TRBJ2-1; TCRdb's assignment of TRBD1 cannot be checked, as there is no DNA. This CDR3 has 15 amino acids. Looked up from germline, CDR1 is MNHNY and CDR2 is SVGAGI (reference sequence). This CDR3 reads CASSYGRYSYNEQFF.

The genes are TRBV7-2 and TRBJ2-7; TCRdb picks TRBD1, but there is no DNA to check that call. Germline CDR1 and CDR2: SGHTA and FQGNSA. This CDR3 spans 17 amino acids. The CDR3 here is CASSHPFPLDGTYEQYF.

The chain couples TRBV20-1 to TRBJ2-7; TCRdb gives TRBD1 as the D gene, but with no DNA this cannot be confirmed. Germline values: CDR1 DFQATT, CDR2 SNEGSKA (reference sequence). The CDR3 is 16 amino acids. The CDR3 is CSASGGGKINFYEQYF.

The chain has TRBV2 and TRBJ1-1. This CDR3 spans 13 amino acids. Germline V gene data show CDR1 as SNHLY and CDR2 as FYNNEI. CDR3 residues: CARETVMNTEAFF. Filled out from reference TRBV2 and TRBJ1-1, the complete variable domain reads EPEVTQTPSHQVTQMGQEVILRCVPISNHLYFYWYRQILGQKVEFLVSFYNNEISEKSEIFDDQFSVERPDGSNFTLKIRSTKLEDSAMYFCARETVMNTEAFFGQGTRLTVV.